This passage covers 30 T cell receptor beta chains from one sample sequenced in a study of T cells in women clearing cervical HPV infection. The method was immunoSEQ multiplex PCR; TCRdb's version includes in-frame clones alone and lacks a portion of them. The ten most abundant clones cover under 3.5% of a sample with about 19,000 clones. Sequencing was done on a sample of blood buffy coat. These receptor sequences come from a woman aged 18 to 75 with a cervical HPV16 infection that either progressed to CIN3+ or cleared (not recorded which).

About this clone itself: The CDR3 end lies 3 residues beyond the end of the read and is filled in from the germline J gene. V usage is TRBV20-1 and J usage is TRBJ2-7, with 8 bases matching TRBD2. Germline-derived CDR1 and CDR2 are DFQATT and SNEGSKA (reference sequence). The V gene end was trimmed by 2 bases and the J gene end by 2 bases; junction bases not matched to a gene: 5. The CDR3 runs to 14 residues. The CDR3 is CSARPAGEPYEQYF. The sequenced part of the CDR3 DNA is TGCAGTGCTAGACCAGCGGGGGAACCCTACGAG.

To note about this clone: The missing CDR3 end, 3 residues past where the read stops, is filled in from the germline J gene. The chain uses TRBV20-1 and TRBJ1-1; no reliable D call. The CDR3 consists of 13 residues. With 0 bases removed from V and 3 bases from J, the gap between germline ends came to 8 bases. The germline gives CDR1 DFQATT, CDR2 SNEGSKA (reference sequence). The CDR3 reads CSARDLQDTEAFF. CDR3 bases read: TGCAGTGCTAGAGATCTTCAGGACACTGAA.

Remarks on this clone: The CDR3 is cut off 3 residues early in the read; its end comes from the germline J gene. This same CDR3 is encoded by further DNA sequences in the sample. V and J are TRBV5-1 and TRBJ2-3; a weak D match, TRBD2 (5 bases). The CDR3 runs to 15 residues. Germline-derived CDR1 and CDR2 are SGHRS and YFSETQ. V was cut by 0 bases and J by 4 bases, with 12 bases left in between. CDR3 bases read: TGCGCCAGCAGCTTGGCCGAACTAGACCCAGATACG. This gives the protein CASSLAELDPDT. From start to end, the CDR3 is CASSLAELDPDTQYF.

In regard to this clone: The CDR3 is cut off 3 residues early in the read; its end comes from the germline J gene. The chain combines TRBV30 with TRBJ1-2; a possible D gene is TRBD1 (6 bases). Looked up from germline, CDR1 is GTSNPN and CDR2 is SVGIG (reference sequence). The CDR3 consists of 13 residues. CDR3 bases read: TGTGCCTGGAGTGAGTCGGACAGCGGAGGC. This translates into CAWSESDSGG. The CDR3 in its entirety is CAWSESDSGGYTF.

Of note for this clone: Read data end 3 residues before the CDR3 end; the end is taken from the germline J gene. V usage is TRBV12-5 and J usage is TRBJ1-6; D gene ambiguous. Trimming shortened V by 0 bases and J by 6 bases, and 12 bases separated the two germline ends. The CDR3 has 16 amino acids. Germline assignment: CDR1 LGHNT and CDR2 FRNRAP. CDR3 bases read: TGTGCTAGTGGTTTGGTAGGGTTCCGGTTTAATTCACCC. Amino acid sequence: CASGLVGFRFNSP. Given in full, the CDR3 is CASGLVGFRFNSPLHF.

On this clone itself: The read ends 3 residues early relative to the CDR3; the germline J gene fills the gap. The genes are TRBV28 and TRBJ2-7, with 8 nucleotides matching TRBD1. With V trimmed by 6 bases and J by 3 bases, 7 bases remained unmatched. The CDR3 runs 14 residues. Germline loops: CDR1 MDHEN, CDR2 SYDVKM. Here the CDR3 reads CASRSTGVGYEQYF. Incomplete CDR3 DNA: TGTGCCAGCAGATCGACAGGGGTCGGCTACGAG.

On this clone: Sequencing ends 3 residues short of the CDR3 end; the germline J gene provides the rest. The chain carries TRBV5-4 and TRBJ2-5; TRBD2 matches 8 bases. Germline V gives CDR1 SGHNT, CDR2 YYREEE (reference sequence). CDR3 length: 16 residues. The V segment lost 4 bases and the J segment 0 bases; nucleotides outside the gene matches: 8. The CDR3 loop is CASSNRGGADQETQYF. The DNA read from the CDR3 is TGTGCCAGCAGCAACCGGGGGGGGGCGGACCAAGAGACC. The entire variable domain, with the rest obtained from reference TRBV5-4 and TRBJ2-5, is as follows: ETGVTQSPTHLIKTRGQQVTLRCSSQSGHNTVSWYQQALGQGPQFIFQYYREEENGRGNFPPRFSGLQFPNYSSELNVNALELDDSALYLCASSNRGGADQETQYFGPGTRLLVL.

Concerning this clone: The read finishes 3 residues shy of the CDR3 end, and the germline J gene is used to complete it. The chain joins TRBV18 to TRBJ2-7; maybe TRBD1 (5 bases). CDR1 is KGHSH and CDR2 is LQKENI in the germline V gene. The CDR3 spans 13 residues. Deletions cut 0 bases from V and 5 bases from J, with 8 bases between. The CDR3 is CASSPPLGDEQYF. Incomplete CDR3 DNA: TGTGCCAGCTCACCACCCTTAGGGGACGAG.

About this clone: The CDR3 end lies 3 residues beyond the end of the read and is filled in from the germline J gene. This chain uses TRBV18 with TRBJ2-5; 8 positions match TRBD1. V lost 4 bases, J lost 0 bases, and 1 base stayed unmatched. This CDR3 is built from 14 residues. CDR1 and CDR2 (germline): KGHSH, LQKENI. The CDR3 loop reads CASSRGQDQETQYF. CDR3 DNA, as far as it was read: TGTGCCAGCTCACGGGGACAGGACCAAGAGACC.

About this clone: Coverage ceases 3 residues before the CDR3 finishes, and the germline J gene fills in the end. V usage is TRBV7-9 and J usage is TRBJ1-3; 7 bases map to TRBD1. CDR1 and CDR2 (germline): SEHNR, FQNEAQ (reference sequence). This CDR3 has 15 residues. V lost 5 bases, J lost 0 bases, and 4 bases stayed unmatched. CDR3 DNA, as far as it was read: TGTGCCAGCAGCGCCGACAGGGTCTCTGGAAACACC. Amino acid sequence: CASSADRVSGNT. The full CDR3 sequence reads CASSADRVSGNTIYF.

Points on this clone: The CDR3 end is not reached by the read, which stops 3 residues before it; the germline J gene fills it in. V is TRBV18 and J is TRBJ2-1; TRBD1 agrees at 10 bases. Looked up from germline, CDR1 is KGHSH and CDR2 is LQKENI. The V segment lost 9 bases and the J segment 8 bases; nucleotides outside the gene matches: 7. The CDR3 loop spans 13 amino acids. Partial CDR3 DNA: TGTGCCAGTAAGACAGGGGGCGGAGATGAG. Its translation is CASKTGGGDE. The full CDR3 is CASKTGGGDEQFF.

The CDR3 spells CASSQTSGGANEQFF. The covered CDR3 bases are TGTGCCAGCAGCCAGACTAGCGGGGGGGCGAATGAG. This rearrangement joins TRBV5-4 to TRBJ2-1; 14 nucleotides line up with TRBD2. With the read ending 3 residues before the CDR3 end, the germline J gene is used to fill in that end. CDR3 length: 15 residues. CDR1 and CDR2 from the germline V gene are SGHNT and YYREEE (reference sequence). The V and J ends lost 4 bases and 7 bases, in that order; junction bases with no gene match: 4.

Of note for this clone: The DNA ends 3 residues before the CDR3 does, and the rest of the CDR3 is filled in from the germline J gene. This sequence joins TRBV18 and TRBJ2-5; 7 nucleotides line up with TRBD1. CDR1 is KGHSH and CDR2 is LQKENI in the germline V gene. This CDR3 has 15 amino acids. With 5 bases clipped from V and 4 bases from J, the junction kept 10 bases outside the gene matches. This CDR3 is CASSYTPDRVETQYF. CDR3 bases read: TGTGCCAGCTCATACACTCCCGACAGGGTAGAGACC.

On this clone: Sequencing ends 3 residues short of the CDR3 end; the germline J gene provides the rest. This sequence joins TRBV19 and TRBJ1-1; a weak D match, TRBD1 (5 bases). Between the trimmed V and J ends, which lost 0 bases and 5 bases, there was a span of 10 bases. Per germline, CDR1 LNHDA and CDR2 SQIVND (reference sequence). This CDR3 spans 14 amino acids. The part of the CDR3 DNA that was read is TGTGCCAGTAGTATAGAAAGGGGCAAGACTGAA. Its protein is CASSIERGKTE. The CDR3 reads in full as CASSIERGKTEAFF. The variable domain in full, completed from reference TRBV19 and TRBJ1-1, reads DGGITQSPKYLFRKEGQNVTLSCEQNLNHDAMYWYRQDPGQGLRLIYYSQIVNDFQKGDIAEGYSVSREKKESFPLTVTSAQKNPTAFYLCASSIERGKTEAFFGQGTRLTVV.

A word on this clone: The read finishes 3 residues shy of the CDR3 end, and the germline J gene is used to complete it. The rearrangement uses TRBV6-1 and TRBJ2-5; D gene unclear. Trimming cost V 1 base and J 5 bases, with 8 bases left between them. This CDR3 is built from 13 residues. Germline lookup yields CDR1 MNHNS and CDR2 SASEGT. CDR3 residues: CASSEVLEETQYF. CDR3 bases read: TGTGCCAGCAGTGAAGTATTAGAGGAGACC.

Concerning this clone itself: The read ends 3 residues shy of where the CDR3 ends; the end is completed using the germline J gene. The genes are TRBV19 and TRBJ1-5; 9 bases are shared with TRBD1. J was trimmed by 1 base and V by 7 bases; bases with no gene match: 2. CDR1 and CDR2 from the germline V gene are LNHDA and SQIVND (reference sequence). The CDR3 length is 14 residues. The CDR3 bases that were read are TGTGCCAGTACGGACAGGGGCAGCAATCAGCCC. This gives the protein CASTDRGSNQP. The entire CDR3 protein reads CASTDRGSNQPQHF.

The CDR3 sequence is CASSDIDEQYF. Incomplete CDR3 DNA: TGTGCCAGCAGTGATATAGACGAG. V is TRBV2 and J is TRBJ2-7; D uncertain. The read falls 3 residues short of the CDR3 end, and the missing part is taken from the germline J gene. The CDR3 sequence is 11 residues long. Per germline, CDR1 SNHLY and CDR2 FYNNEI. V was clipped by 3 bases and J by 5 bases, with 5 bases between them.

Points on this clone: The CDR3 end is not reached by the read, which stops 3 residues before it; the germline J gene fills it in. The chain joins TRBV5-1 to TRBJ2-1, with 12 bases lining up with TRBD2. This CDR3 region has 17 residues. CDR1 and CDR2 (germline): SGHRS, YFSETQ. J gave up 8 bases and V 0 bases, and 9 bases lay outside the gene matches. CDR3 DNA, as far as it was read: TGCGCCAGCAGCTTGGCCGGGTCTAGCGGGGGGGCGGATGAG. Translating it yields CASSLAGSSGGADE. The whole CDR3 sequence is CASSLAGSSGGADEQFF.

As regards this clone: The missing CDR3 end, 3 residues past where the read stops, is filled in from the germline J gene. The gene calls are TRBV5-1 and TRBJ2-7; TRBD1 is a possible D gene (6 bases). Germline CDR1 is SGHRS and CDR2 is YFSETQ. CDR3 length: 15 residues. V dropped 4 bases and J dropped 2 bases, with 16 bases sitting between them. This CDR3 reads CASSTSGHLTYEQYF. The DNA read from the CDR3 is TGCGCCAGCAGCACATCGGGACACCTTACCTACGAG.

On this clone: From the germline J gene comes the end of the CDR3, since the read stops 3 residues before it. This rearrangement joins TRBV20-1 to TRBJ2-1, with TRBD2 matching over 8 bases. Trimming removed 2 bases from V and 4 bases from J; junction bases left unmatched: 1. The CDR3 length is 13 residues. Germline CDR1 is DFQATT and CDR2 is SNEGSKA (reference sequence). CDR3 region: CSARLAGYNEQFF. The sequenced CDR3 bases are TGCAGTGCTAGACTAGCGGGTTACAATGAG.

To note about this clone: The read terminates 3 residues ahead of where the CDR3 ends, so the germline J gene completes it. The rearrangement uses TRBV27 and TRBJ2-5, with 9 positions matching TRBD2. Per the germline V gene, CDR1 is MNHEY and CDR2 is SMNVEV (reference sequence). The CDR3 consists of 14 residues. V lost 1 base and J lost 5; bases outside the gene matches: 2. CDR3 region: CASSLLGLAETQYF. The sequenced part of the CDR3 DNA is TGTGCCAGCAGTTTATTGGGACTAGCTGAGACC.

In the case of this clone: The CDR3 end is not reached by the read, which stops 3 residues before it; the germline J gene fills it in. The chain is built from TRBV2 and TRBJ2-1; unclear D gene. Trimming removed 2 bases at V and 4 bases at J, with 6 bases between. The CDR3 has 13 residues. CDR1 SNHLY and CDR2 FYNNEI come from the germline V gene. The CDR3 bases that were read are TGTGCCAGCAGTGAACTATATTACAATGAG. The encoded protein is CASSELYYNE. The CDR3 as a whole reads CASSELYYNEQFF.

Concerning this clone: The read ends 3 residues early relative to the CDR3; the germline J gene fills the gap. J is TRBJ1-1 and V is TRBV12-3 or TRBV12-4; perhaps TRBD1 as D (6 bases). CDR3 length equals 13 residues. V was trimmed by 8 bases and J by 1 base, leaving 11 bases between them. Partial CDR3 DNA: TGTGCCAGCCAAGGACAGTGGAACACTGAA. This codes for CASQGQWNTE. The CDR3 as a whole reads CASQGQWNTEAFF.

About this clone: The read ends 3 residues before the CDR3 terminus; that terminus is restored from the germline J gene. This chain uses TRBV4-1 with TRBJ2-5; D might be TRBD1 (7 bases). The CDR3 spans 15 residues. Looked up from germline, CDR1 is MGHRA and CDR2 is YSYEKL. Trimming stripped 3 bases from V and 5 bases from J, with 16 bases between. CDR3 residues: CASSQGTGAGETQYF. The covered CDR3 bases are TGCGCCAGCAGCCAGGGAACAGGGGCGGGGGAGACC.

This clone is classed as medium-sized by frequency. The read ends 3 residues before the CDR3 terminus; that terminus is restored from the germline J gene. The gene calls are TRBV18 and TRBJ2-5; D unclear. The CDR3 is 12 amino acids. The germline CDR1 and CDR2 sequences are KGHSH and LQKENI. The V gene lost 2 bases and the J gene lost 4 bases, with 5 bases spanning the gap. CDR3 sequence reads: CASSPDTETQYF. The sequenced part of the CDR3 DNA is TGTGCCAGCTCACCAGACACAGAGACC.

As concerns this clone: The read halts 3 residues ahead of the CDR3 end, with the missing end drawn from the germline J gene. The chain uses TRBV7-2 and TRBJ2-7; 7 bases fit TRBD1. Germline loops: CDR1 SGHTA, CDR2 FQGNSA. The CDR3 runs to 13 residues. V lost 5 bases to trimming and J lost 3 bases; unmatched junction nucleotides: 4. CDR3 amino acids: CASSRDSYYEQYF. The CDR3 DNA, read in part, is TGTGCCAGCAGCCGGGACAGCTACTACGAG.

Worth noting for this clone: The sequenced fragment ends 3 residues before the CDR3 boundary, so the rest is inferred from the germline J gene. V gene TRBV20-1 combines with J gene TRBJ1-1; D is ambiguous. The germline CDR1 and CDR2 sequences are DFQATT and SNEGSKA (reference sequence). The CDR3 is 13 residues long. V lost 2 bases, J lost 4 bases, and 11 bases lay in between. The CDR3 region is CSARYFFGTEAFF. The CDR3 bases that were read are TGCAGTGCTAGATACTTTTTTGGCACTGAA.

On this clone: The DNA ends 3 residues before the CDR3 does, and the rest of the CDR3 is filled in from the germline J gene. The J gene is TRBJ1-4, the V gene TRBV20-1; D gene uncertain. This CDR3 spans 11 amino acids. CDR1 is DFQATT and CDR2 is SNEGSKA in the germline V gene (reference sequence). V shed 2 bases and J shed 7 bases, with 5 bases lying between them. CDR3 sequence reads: CSARNSEKLFF. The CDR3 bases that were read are TGCAGTGCTAGAAACAGTGAAAAA.

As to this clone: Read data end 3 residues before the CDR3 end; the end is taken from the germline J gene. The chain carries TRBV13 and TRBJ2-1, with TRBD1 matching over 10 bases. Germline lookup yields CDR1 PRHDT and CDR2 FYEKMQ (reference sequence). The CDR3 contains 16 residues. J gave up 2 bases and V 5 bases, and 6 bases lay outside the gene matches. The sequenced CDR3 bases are TGTGCCAGCAGCCCGGTGGACAGGGGGGCCTACAATGAG. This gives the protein CASSPVDRGAYNE. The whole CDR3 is CASSPVDRGAYNEQFF. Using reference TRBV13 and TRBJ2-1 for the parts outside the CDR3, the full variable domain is AAGVIQSPRHLIKEKRETATLKCYPIPRHDTVYWYQQGPGQDPQFLISFYEKMQSDKGSIPDRFSAQQFSDYHSELNMSSLELGDSALYFCASSPVDRGAYNEQFFGPGTRLTVL.

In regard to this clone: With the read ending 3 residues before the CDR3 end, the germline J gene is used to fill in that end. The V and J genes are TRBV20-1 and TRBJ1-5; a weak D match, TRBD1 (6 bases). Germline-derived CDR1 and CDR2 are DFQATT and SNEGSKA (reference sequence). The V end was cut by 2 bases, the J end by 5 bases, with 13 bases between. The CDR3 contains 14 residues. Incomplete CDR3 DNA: TGCAGTGCTAGAAACAGGGTAGGGCATCAGCCC. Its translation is CSARNRVGHQP. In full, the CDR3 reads CSARNRVGHQPQHF.